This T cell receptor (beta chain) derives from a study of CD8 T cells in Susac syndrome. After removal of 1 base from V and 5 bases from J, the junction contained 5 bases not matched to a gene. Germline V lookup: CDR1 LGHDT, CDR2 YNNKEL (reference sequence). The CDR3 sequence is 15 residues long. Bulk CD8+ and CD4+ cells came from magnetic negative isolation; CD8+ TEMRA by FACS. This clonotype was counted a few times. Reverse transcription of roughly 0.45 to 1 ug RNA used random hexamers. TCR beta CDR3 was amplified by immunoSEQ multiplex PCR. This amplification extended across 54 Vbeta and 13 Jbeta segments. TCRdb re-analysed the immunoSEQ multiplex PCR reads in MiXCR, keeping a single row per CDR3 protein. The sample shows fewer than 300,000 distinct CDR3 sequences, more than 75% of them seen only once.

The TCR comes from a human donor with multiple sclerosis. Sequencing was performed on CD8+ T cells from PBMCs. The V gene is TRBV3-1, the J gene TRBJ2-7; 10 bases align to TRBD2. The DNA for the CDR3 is TGTGCCAGCAGCCAAGTTCTAGCGGGGGCGAACGAGCAGTACTTC. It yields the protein CASSQVLAGANEQYF.